The 14 T cell receptor beta chains reported below all come from one sample, sequenced in a study of T-cell memory formation after mild COVID-19. TCRdb re-called the 5' RACE reads with MiXCR, one entry per CDR3 protein. The sample shows some 320,000 distinct CDR3 sequences, 14% of them seen only once. Sequenced sample: PBMCs or a T cell subset sorted from them (not recorded which). The receptor source for this set is a man between 18 and 35 years old who had mild COVID-19 (a few samples of this study predate the infection). Cell type and time point are not known.

V and J are TRBV7-6 and TRBJ2-7; 8 positions match TRBD1. The CDR3 has 15 residues. Germline values: CDR1 SGHVS, CDR2 FNYEAQ. The trim removed 4 bases at V and 0 bases at J, leaving 5 bases unmatched. The CDR3, as DNA: TGTGCCAGCAGCTCCCGGACAGGGATCTCCTACGAGCAGTACTTC. This codes for CASSSRTGISYEQYF.

This clonotype has more than one count but fewer than ten. The rearrangement uses TRBV7-2 and TRBJ1-5; TRBD1 agrees at 9 bases. This CDR3 comprises 15 residues. The ends lost 5 bases at V and 5 bases at J; junction bases unmatched: 7. Germline V gene sequence: CDR1 SGHTA, CDR2 FQGNSA. The CDR3 nucleotides read TGTGCCAGCAGCCCACCGGGACAGGGCTATCAGCCCCAGCATTTT. It is translated as CASSPPGQGYQPQHF.

The chain joins TRBV6-5 to TRBJ2-2, with TRBD2 identical over 9 bases. This CDR3 has 17 residues. J was trimmed by 3 bases and V by 0 bases; bases with no gene match: 5. Germline lookup yields CDR1 MNHEY and CDR2 SVGAGI. Here the CDR3 reads CASSYSASGDYTGELFF. CDR3 DNA: TGTGCCAGCAGTTACTCGGCTAGCGGGGATTACACCGGGGAGCTGTTTTTT.

Only a few counts were recorded for this clonotype. The J gene is TRBJ1-1, the V gene TRBV15, with D maybe TRBD1 (5 bases). V lost 2 bases to trimming and J lost 8 bases, with 9 bases between them. Germline-derived CDR1 and CDR2 are LNHNV and YYDKDF (reference sequence). CDR3 length equals 12 residues. CDR3 sequence (DNA): TGTGCCACCAGCAGAACAGGAGAAGAAGCTTTCTTT. This sequence encodes CATSRTGEEAFF.

This clonotype has ten or more counts. The chain has TRBV12-3 or TRBV12-4 and TRBJ2-5, with D possibly being TRBD1 (6 bases). The length of the CDR3 is 14 residues. The V end lost 3 bases, the J end lost 3 bases, and 11 bases lay between the germline ends. CDR3 DNA: TGTGCCAGCAGTTTGAGGGCAGGGGAAGAGACCCAGTACTTC. The encoded protein is CASSLRAGEETQYF.

The genes are TRBV6-2 or TRBV6-3 and TRBJ2-7; D is possibly TRBD1 (5 bases). V lost 2 bases and J 4 bases, leaving 15 bases between the germline ends. The CDR3 has 15 residues. Germline V CDR1 and CDR2: MNHEY, SVGEGT. CDR3 residues: CASSYGQPPVYEQYF. For the CDR3, the DNA is TGTGCCAGCAGTTACGGACAACCCCCTGTTTACGAGCAGTACTTC.

The table lists this clonotype with a few counts. The V gene is TRBV6-6, the J gene TRBJ1-2; a weak D match, TRBD1 (6 bases). The V gene's germline CDR1 is MNHNY and CDR2 SVGAGI (reference sequence). The CDR3 consists of 14 residues. Trimming removed 0 bases from V and 8 bases from J, with 13 bases in between. CDR3 nucleotides: TGTGCCAGCAGTTACTCGATGGGGGCGCGAGGCTACACCTTC. Translation: CASSYSMGARGYTF.

This clonotype was counted a few times. The J gene is TRBJ1-1, the V gene TRBV13, with TRBD1 as a possible D gene (5 bases). CDR3 length: 15 residues. Germline CDR1 PRHDT, CDR2 FYEKMQ (reference sequence). V was trimmed by 1 base and J by 3 bases, leaving 12 bases between them. The CDR3 protein is CASSLEDRRDTEAFF. Here the CDR3 DNA reads TGTGCCAGCAGCTTAGAGGACCGCAGGGACACTGAAGCTTTCTTT.

J is TRBJ2-1 and V is TRBV7-2, with 7 bases lining up with TRBD2. CDR1 is SGHTA and CDR2 is FQGNSA in the germline V gene. This CDR3 contains 14 residues. V gave up 5 bases and J gave up 7 bases; unmatched junction bases: 8. As DNA, the CDR3 is TGTGCCAGCAGCCCATCGCTAGCGGCGAATGAGCAGTTCTTC. It is translated as CASSPSLAANEQFF.

CDR3 loop: CASSTHRIEAFF. CDR3 sequence (DNA): TGTGCCAGTAGTACCCACAGAATTGAAGCTTTCTTT. The V and J genes are TRBV19 and TRBJ1-1; no clear D gene. The CDR3 extends over 12 amino acids. The V and J ends lost 4 bases and 7 bases respectively, with 10 bases between them. Germline lookup yields CDR1 LNHDA and CDR2 SQIVND (reference sequence).

In DNA, the CDR3 is TGTGCCACCAGCAGGACAGGGGGTTCCTACGAGCAGTACTTC. It translates to CATSRTGGSYEQYF. The V gene is TRBV15, the J gene TRBJ2-7; 9 nucleotides line up with TRBD1. V lost 3 bases and J lost 1; bases outside the gene matches: 1. The germline CDR1 and CDR2 sequences are LNHNV and YYDKDF (reference sequence). The CDR3 has 14 residues.

The table lists this clonotype with a count of one. The rearrangement uses TRBV18 and TRBJ1-5; a possible D gene is TRBD1 (6 bases). The V end lost 3 bases, the J end lost 2 bases, and 14 bases lay between the germline ends. The germline V gene encodes CDR1 KGHSH and CDR2 LQKENI. The CDR3 is 16 amino acids. The CDR3: CASSPTTGLRNQPQHF. The CDR3 DNA sequence: TGTGCCAGCTCACCTACGACAGGATTGCGCAATCAGCCCCAGCATTTT.

In this sample, this clonotype turned up a few times. The chain links TRBV6-5 to TRBJ2-3, with D possibly being TRBD2 (7 bases). Trimming removed 2 bases from V and 6 bases from J, with 15 bases in between. Per the germline V gene, CDR1 is MNHEY and CDR2 is SVGAGI. The CDR3 is made up of 15 amino acids. This CDR3 is CASSYGGGRVDTQYF. In nucleotides, the CDR3 is TGTGCCAGCAGTTACGGGGGGGGGCGCGTGGATACGCAGTATTTT.

This clonotype was counted ten times or more. The chain employs TRBV12-3 or TRBV12-4 and TRBJ2-3, with TRBD2 matching 14 bases. Trimming at V came to 6 bases and at J to 1 base, leaving 15 bases not matched to a gene. The CDR3 has 20 amino acids. The CDR3 spells CASRRSPGLAGGGGTDTQYF. The DNA of the CDR3 is TGTGCCAGCAGGCGTAGCCCTGGACTAGCGGGGGGCGGCGGCACAGATACGCAGTATTTT.